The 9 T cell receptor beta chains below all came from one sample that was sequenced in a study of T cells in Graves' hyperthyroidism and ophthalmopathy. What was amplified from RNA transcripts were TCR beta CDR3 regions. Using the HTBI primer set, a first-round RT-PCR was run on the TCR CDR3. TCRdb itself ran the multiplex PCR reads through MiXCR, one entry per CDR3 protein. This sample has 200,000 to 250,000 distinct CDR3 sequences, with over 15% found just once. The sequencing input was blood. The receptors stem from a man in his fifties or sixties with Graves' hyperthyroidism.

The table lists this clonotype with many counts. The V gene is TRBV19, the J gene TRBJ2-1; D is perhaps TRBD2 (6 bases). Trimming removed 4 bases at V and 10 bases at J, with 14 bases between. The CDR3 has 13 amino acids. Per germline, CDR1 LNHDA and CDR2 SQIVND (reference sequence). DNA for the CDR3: TGTGCCAGTAGTACTAGCGCCGGAGGGGAGCAGTTCTTC. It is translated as CASSTSAGGEQFF.

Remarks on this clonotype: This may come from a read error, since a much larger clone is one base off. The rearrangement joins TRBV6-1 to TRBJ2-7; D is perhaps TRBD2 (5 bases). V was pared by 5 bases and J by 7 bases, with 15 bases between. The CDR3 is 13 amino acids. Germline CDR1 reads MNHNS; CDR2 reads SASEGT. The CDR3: CASSQGLPWEQYF. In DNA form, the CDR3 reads TGTGCCAGCAGTCAAGGACTTCCTTGGGAGCAGTACTTC.

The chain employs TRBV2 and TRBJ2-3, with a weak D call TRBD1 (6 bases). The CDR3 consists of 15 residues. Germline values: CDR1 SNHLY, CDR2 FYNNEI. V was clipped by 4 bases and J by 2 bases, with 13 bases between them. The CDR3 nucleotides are TGTGCCAGCAGTGCAGGGGTGGGAAACACAGATACGCAGTATTTT. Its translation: CASSAGVGNTDTQYF.

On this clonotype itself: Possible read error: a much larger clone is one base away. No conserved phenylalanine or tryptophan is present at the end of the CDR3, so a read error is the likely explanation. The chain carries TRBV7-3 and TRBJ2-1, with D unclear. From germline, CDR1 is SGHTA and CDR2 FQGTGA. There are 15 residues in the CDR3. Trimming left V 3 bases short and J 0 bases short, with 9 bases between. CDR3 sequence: CASSFSEASYNEQFL. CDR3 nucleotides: TGTGCCAGCAGCTTCAGCGAGGCCTCCTACAATGAGCAGTTCCTC.

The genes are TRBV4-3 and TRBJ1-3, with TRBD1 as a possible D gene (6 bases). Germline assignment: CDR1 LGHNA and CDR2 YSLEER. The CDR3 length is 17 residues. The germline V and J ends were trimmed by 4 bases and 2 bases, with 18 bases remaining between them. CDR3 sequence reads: CASSPRRGAATGNTIYF. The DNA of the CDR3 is TGCGCCAGCAGCCCCCGCCGGGGGGCGGCTACTGGAAACACCATATATTTT.

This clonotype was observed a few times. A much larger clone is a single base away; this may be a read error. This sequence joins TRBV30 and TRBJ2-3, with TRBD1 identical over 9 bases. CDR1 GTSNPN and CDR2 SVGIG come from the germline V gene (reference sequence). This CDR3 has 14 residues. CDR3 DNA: TGTGCCTGGAGTGTACAGGGGGCGCGAGATATGCAGTATTTT. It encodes CAWSVQGARDMQYF.

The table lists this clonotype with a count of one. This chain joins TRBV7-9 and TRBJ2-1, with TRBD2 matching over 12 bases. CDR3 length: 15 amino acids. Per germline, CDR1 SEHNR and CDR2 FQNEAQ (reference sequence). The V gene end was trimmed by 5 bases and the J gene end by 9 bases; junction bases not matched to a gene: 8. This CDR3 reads CASSPPSGRALEQFF. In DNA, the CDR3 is TGTGCCAGCAGCCCACCTAGCGGGAGGGCCCTTGAGCAGTTCTTC.

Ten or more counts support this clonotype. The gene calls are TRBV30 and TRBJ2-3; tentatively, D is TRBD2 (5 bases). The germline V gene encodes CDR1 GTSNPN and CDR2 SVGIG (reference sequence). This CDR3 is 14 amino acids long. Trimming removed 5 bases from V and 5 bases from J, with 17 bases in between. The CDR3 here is CAWCYGGYGDTQYF. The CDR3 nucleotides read TGTGCCTGGTGTTACGGAGGTTACGGAGATACGCAGTATTTT. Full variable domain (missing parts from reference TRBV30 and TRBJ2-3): SQTIHQWPATLVQPVGSPLSLECTVEGTSNPNLYWYRQAAGRGLQLLFYSVGIGQISSEVPQNLSASRPQDRQFILSSKKLLLSDSGFYLCAWCYGGYGDTQYFGPGTRLTVL.

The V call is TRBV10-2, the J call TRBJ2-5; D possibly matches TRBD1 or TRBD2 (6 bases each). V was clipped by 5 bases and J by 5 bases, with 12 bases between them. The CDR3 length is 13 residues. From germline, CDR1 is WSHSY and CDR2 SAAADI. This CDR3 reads CASSKRRGETQYF. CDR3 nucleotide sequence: TGCGCCAGCAGTAAGCGGAGGGGGGAGACCCAGTACTTC.